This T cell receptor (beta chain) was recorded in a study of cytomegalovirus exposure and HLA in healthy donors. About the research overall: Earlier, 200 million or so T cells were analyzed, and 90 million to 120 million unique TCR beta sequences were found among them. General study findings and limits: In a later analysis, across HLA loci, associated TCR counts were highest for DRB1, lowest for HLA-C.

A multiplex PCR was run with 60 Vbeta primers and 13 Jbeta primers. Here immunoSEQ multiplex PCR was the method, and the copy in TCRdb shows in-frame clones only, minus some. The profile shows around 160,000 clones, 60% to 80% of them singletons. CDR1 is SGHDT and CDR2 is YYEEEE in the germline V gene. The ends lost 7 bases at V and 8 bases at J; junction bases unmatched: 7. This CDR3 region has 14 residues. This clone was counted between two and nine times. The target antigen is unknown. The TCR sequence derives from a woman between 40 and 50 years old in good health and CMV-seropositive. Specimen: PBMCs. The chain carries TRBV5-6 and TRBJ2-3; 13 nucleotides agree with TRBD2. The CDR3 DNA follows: TGTGCCAGCTACCGACTAGCGGGGGGTCTTACGCAGTATTTT. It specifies CASYRLAGGLTQYF.